A selection of T cell receptor beta chains follows, all from one sample in a study of early T cells in non-severe SARS-CoV-2 infection. TCRdb analysed the 5' RACE reads with MiXCR anew, one entry per CDR3 protein. The sample records under 85,000 distinct CDR3 sequences, about 12% being singletons. The sample comprised whole blood. Every receptor here comes from an adult who was a healthcare worker with PCR-confirmed SARS-CoV-2 infection or an uninfected control (not recorded which). CDR3s include the opening cysteine and the closing phenylalanine or tryptophan. Each record gives: clone size, D gene, V gene, J gene, CDR3 protein, CDR3 DNA. The D gene is left open where the match is weak. Some rows have no size entry. The others give once, few or many, or a class for an expanded clone.

few	NA	TRBV6-5	TRBJ2-7	CASSLRGGPYYEQYF	TGTGCCAGCAGCCTCAGGGGCGGCCCCTACTACGAGCAGTACTTC
few	NA	TRBV14	TRBJ1-4	CASSPYREPNEKLFF	TGTGCCAGCAGCCCTTACAGGGAGCCTAATGAAAAACTGTTTTTT
few	TRBD1	TRBV6-5	TRBJ2-7	CASSYGQGASEQYF	TGTGCCAGCAGTTACGGACAGGGGGCGAGCGAGCAGTACTTC
many	NA	TRBV7-3	TRBJ1-1	CASSLGRNTEAFF	TGTGCCAGCAGCTTAGGGAGGAACACTGAAGCTTTCTTT
few	NA	TRBV9	TRBJ1-6	CASSVYVDSPLHF	TGTGCCAGCAGCGTCTACGTGGATTCACCCCTCCACTTT
NA	TRBD1	TRBV2	TRBJ2-3	CASNLRQGSTDTQYF	TGTGCCAGCAATCTTAGACAGGGTAGCACAGATACGCAGTATTTT
few	NA	TRBV7-6	TRBJ2-1	CASSLNTINEQFF	TGTGCCAGCAGCTTAAACACGATCAATGAGCAGTTCTTC
many	NA	TRBV6-6	TRBJ1-5	CASSPSALYQPQHF	TGTGCCAGCAGTCCCTCCGCGCTCTATCAGCCCCAGCATTTT
many	NA	TRBV7-9	TRBJ1-4	CASSLRQATNEKLFF	TGTGCCAGCAGCTTAAGACAGGCAACTAATGAAAAACTGTTTTTT
few	TRBD2	TRBV7-7	TRBJ2-1	CASSFGPSGGNEQFF	TGTGCTAGCAGCTTCGGGCCTAGCGGGGGGAATGAGCAGTTCTTC
NA	NA	TRBV5-4	TRBJ2-1	CASSLEKINEQFF	TGTGCCAGCAGCTTGGAGAAGATCAATGAGCAGTTCTTC
NA	TRBD2	TRBV9	TRBJ2-7	CASSVERGPGLAGVEQYF	TGTGCCAGCAGCGTAGAAAGGGGACCGGGACTAGCGGGAGTTGAGCAGTACTTC
NA	NA	TRBV6-5	TRBJ2-7	CASRLEQGKGAYEQYF	TGTGCCAGCAGGCTGGAACAGGGAAAAGGGGCCTACGAGCAGTACTTC
many	NA	TRBV20-1	TRBJ1-5	CSASSSRVDNQPQHF	TGCAGTGCTAGCTCTTCCCGGGTAGACAATCAGCCCCAGCATTTT
many	TRBD1	TRBV6-5	TRBJ1-1	CASREGTANTEAFF	TGTGCCAGCAGGGAAGGGACAGCGAACACTGAAGCTTTCTTT
few	NA	TRBV5-1	TRBJ1-4	CASSLSGENEKLFF	TGCGCCAGCAGCTTGTCGGGGGAGAATGAAAAACTGTTTTTT
many	TRBD1	TRBV7-2	TRBJ1-6	CASSFQVGQGASPLHF	TGTGCCAGCAGCTTCCAGGTCGGACAGGGGGCTTCACCCCTCCACTTT
many	TRBD1	TRBV13	TRBJ2-3	CASSLDRTGRTDTQYF	TGTGCCAGCAGCTTAGATCGGACAGGTCGCACAGATACGCAGTATTTT
NA	TRBD1	TRBV9	TRBJ1-6	CASSVGQINSPLHF	TGTGCCAGCAGCGTGGGACAGATCAATTCACCCCTCCACTTT
many	TRBD2	TRBV5-1	TRBJ2-1	CASSSGLAGNYNEQFF	TGCGCCAGCAGCTCCGGACTAGCGGGAAACTACAATGAGCAGTTCTTC
NA	NA	TRBV5-5	TRBJ1-1	CASSFEGTTEAFF	TGTGCCAGCAGCTTTGAGGGGACCACTGAAGCTTTCTTT
many	NA	TRBV7-8	TRBJ1-2	CASSLQSYGYTF	TGTGCCAGCAGCTTACAGTCCTATGGCTACACCTTC
few	TRBD1	TRBV7-2	TRBJ1-2	CASSLATRTGSYYGYTF	TGTGCCAGCAGCTTAGCCACCCGGACAGGGTCTTACTATGGCTACACCTTC
NA	TRBD1	TRBV5-4	TRBJ1-1	CASSFLPGQGAETEAFF	TGTGCCAGCAGCTTTCTGCCGGGGCAGGGGGCAGAGACTGAAGCTTTCTTT
NA	TRBD2	TRBV28	TRBJ2-2	CASFTPGTIYTGELFF	TGTGCCAGTTTTACTCCCGGGACTATCTACACCGGGGAGCTGTTTTTT
many	NA	TRBV18	TRBJ2-1	CASSPNPRAGQFF	TGTGCCAGCTCACCAAACCCTCGGGCGGGGCAGTTCTTC
many	NA	TRBV29-1	TRBJ1-2	CSVETEDGYTF	TGCAGCGTTGAAACTGAGGATGGCTACACCTTC
many	NA	TRBV30	TRBJ1-2	CAWNEGMGYTF	TGTGCCTGGAACGAGGGGATGGGCTACACCTTC
NA	TRBD1	TRBV11-2	TRBJ2-7	CASSSIQGGREQYF	TGTGCCAGCAGCTCGATACAGGGGGGTCGGGAGCAGTACTTC
few	NA	TRBV12-3/TRBV12-4	TRBJ1-2	CASSVTVYGYTF	TGTGCCAGCAGTGTTACGGTCTATGGCTACACCTTC
many	NA	TRBV6-1	TRBJ1-6	CASSFKPGDMSYNSPLHF	TGTGCCAGCAGCTTCAAACCAGGGGACATGTCCTATAATTCACCCCTCCACTTT
many	TRBD1	TRBV7-9	TRBJ2-5	CASIKTGVETQYF	TGTGCCAGCATCAAGACAGGGGTAGAGACCCAGTACTTC
many	NA	TRBV6-5	TRBJ1-2	CASSYVSFGTPYGYTF	TGTGCCAGCAGTTACGTATCGTTCGGCACCCCTTATGGCTACACCTTC
many	NA	TRBV11-2	TRBJ1-5	CASSSRRAQPQHF	TGTGCCAGCAGCTCCCGAAGGGCTCAGCCCCAGCATTTT
NA	NA	TRBV20-1	TRBJ2-7	CSASLPGRQQSSYEQYF	TGCAGTGCTAGTCTCCCGGGACGGCAACAGAGCTCCTACGAGCAGTACTTC
few	TRBD1	TRBV18	TRBJ2-7	CASSPLPGQGHEQYF	TGTGCCAGCTCACCACTGCCGGGACAGGGACACGAGCAGTACTTC
NA	TRBD1	TRBV29-1	TRBJ1-2	CSVFGQGFYGYTF	TGCAGCGTTTTTGGACAGGGCTTCTATGGCTACACCTTC
few	NA	TRBV28	TRBJ2-7	CASSLLALTGNEQYF	TGTGCCAGCAGTTTATTGGCCCTCACAGGGAACGAGCAGTACTTC
NA	NA	TRBV29-1	TRBJ1-2	CSVFLRGKNYGYTF	TGCAGCGTCTTCTTGCGGGGGAAAAACTATGGCTACACCTTC
NA	NA	TRBV11-2	TRBJ1-5	CASSLGGYGNQPQHF	TGTGCCAGCAGCTTAGGAGGGTATGGCAATCAGCCCCAGCATTTT
many	NA	TRBV5-6	TRBJ2-2	CASSLAYSKRTGELFF	TGTGCCAGCAGCTTGGCCTATTCGAAGCGAACCGGGGAGCTGTTTTTT
few	NA	TRBV7-9	TRBJ2-2	CASSPRRAPKNTGELFF	TGTGCCAGCAGCCCCCGCCGGGCACCCAAAAACACCGGGGAGCTGTTTTTT
many	NA	TRBV11-2	TRBJ2-2	CASSFDVGELFF	TGTGCCAGCAGCTTTGATGTGGGGGAGCTGTTTTTT
few	NA	TRBV21-1	TRBJ2-3	CASNADRAKDTQYF	TGTGCCAGCAACGCGGACAGGGCAAAAGATACGCAGTATTTT
many	NA	TRBV6-5	TRBJ2-1	CASSTGWKQFF	TGTGCCAGCAGTACAGGATGGAAGCAGTTCTTC
many	NA	TRBV4-1	TRBJ2-1	CASSHILAPSYNEQFF	TGCGCCAGCAGCCACATACTAGCTCCCTCCTACAATGAGCAGTTCTTC
NA	TRBD2	TRBV7-8	TRBJ2-1	CASSLLAGGSSYNEQFF	TGTGCCAGCAGCCTGCTAGCGGGGGGTTCATCCTACAATGAGCAGTTCTTC
NA	TRBD1	TRBV24-1	TRBJ2-1	CATSEDDRAYNEQFF	TGTGCCACCAGTGAAGACGACAGGGCCTACAATGAGCAGTTCTTC
few	NA	TRBV29-1	TRBJ1-4	CSAGGWGEFGEKLFF	TGCAGCGCTGGAGGTTGGGGGGAATTCGGTGAAAAACTGTTTTTT
many	NA	TRBV20-1	TRBJ1-5	CSASLRGNSNQPQHF	TGCAGTGCCTCCCTGAGGGGGAATAGCAATCAGCCCCAGCATTTT
many	TRBD1	TRBV18	TRBJ2-1	CASSHDRANEQFF	TGTGCCAGCTCACACGACAGGGCCAATGAGCAGTTCTTC
NA	NA	TRBV28	TRBJ1-5	CASSSAGTPNQPQHF	TGTGCCAGCAGTTCCGCCGGGACACCTAATCAGCCCCAGCATTTT
many	TRBD1	TRBV3-1	TRBJ2-5	CASGRDREETQYF	TGTGCCAGCGGACGGGACAGGGAAGAGACCCAGTACTTC
medium-sized	NA	TRBV20-1	TRBJ2-3	CSAQSGIDTQYF	TGCAGTGCTCAATCAGGGATAGATACGCAGTATTTT
few	NA	TRBV5-6	TRBJ2-1	CASSLGTTQGLSYNEQFF	TGTGCCAGCAGCTTAGGCACTACCCAGGGGTTATCCTACAATGAGCAGTTCTTC
NA	TRBD1	TRBV24-1	TRBJ2-5	CATSEVWGQGALETQYF	TGTGCCACCAGTGAGGTTTGGGGACAGGGGGCGTTGGAGACCCAGTACTTC